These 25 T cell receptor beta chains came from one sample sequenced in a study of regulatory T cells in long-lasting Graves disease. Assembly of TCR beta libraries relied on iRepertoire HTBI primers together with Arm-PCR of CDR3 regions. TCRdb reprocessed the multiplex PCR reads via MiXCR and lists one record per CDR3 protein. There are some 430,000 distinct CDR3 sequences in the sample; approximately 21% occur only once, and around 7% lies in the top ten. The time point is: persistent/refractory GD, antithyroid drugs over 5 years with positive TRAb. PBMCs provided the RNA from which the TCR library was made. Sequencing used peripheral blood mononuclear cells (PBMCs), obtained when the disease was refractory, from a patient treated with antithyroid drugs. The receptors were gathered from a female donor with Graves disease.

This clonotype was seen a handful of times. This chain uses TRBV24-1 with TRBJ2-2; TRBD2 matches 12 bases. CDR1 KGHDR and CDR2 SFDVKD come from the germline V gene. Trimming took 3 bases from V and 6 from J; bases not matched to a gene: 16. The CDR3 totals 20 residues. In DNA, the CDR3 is TGTGCCACCAGTGATCCTCCTCGACTAGCGGGAGTTTTTTGGGCCGGGGAGCTGTTTTTT. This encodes CATSDPPRLAGVFWAGELFF.

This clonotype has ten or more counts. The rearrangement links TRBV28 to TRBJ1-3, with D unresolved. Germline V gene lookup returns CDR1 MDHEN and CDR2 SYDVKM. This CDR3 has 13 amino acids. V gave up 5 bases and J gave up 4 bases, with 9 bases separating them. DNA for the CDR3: TGTGCCAGCAGTCCCTCGGTCGGAAACACCATATATTTT. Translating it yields CASSPSVGNTIYF.

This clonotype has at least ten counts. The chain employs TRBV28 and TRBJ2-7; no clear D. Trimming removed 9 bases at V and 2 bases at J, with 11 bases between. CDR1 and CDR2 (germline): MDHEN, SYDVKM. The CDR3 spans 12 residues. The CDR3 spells CASGSSPYEQYF. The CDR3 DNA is TGTGCCAGTGGCTCGTCCCCCTACGAGCAGTACTTC.

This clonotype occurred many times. For the CDR3, the DNA is TGCAGTGCTCCCCTGGGACTAGCATACGAGCAGTACTTC. It yields the protein CSAPLGLAYEQYF. This rearrangement joins TRBV20-1 to TRBJ2-7; 9 nucleotides agree with TRBD2. Germline CDR1 is DFQATT and CDR2 is SNEGSKA (reference sequence). V dropped 5 bases and J dropped 4; count of bases not matched to a gene: 6. The CDR3 extends over 13 amino acids.

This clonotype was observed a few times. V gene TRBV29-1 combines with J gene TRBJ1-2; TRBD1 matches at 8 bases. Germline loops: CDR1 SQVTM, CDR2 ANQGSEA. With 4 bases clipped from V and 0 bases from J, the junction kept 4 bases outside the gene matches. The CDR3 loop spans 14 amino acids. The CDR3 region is CSVGTGSTNYGYTF. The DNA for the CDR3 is TGCAGCGTTGGGACAGGGAGCACTAACTATGGCTACACCTTC.

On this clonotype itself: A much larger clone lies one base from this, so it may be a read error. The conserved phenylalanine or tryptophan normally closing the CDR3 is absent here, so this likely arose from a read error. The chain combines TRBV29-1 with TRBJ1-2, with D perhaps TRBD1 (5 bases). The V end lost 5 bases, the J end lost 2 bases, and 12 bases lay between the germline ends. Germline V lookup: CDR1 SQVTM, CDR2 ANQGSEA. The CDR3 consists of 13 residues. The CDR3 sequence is CSVFGTANYGYTL. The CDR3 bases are TGCAGCGTTTTTGGGACCGCGAACTATGGCTACACCCTC.

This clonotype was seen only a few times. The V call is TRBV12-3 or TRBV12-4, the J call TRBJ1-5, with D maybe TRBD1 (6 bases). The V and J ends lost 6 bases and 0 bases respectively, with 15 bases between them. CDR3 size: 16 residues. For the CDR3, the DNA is TGTGCCAGCAGCCCTACTACAGGGCTTAGCAATCAGCCCCAGCATTTT. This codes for CASSPTTGLSNQPQHF.

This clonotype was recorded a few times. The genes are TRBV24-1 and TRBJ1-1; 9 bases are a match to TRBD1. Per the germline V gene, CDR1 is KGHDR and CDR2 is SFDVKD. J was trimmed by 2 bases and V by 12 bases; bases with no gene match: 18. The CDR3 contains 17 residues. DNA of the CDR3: TGTGCCGCCATGGCCGGGAGGGGACAGGGTGGTAACACTGAAGCTTTCTTT. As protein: CAAMAGRGQGGNTEAFF.

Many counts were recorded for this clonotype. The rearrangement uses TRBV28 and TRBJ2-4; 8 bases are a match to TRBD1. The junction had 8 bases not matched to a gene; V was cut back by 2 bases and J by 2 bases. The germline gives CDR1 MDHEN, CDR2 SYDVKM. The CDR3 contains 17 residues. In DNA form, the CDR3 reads TGTGCCAGCAGTTTACCCGATCAGGGGGCACCCAAAAACATTCAGTACTTC. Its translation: CASSLPDQGAPKNIQYF. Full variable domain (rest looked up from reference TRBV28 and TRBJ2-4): DVKVTQSSRYLVKRTGEKVFLECVQDMDHENMFWYRQDPGLGLRLIYFSYDVKMKEKGDIPEGYSVSREKKERFSLILESASTNQTSMYLCASSLPDQGAPKNIQYFGAGTRLSVL.

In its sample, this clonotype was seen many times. The chain's CDR3 is CASSLTGGVGYTF. The CDR3 DNA reads TGTGCCAGCAGCCTGACAGGGGGAGTCGGCTACACCTTC. The chain uses TRBV28 and TRBJ1-2, with 9 bases fitting TRBD1. The germline V gene has CDR1 MDHEN and CDR2 SYDVKM. Losses at the gene ends were 6 bases for V and 8 bases for J; bases not matched to a gene: 7. The CDR3 loop spans 13 amino acids.

CDR3 protein: CASSNMITQTQYF. As DNA, the CDR3 is TGTGCCAGCAGCAACATGATAACACAGACCCAGTACTTC. The rearrangement links TRBV11-2 to TRBJ2-5; D not certain. The V and J ends lost 5 bases and 6 bases respectively, with 13 bases between them. The CDR3 extends over 13 amino acids. CDR1 and CDR2 from the germline V gene are SGHAT and FQNNGV.

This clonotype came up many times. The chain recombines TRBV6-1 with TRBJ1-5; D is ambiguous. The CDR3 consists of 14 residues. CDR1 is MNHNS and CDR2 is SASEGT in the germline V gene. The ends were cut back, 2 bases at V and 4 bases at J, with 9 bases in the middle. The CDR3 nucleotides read TGTGCCAGCAGTGAAAGCGGGATAAATCAGCCCCAGCATTTT. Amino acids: CASSESGINQPQHF.

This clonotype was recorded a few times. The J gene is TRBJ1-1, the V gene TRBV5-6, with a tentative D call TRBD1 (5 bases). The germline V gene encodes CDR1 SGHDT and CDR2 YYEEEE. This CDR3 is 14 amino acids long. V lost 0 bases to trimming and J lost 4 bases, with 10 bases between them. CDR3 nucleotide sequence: TGTGCCAGCAGCTTGGGTTTCGGGGGCACTGAAGCTTTCTTT. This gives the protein CASSLGFGGTEAFF.

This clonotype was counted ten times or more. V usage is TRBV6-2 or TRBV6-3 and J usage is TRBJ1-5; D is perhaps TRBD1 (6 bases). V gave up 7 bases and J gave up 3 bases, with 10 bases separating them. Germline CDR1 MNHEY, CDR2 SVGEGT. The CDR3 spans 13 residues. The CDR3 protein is CASNTGNNQPQHF. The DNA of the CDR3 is TGTGCCAGCAATACAGGGAACAATCAGCCCCAGCATTTT.

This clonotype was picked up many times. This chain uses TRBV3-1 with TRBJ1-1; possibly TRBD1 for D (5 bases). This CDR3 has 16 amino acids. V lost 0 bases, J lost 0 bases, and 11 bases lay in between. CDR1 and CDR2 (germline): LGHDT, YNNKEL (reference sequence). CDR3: CASSQDVRDLNTEAFF. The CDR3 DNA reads TGTGCCAGCAGCCAAGATGTACGGGACTTGAACACTGAAGCTTTCTTT.

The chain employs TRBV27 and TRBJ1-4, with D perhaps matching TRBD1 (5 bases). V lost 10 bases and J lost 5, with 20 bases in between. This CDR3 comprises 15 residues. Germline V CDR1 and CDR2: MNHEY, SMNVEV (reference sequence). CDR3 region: CANTPRRGTNEKLFF. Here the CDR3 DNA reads TGTGCCAACACCCCACGTCGGGGCACAAATGAAAAACTGTTTTTT.

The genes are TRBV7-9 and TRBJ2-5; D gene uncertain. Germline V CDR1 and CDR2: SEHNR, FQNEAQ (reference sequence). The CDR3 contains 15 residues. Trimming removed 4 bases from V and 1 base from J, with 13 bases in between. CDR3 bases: TGTGCCAGCAGCTCCATCCCAGTAGTCCAAGAGACCCAGTACTTC. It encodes CASSSIPVVQETQYF.

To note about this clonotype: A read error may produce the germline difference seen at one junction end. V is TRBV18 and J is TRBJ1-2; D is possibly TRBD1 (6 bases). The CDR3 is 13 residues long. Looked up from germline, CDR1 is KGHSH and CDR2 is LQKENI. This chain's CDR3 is CASSPEPGHLVAF. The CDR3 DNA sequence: TGTGCCAGCTCACCTGAACCGGGACACCTAGTCGCCTTC.

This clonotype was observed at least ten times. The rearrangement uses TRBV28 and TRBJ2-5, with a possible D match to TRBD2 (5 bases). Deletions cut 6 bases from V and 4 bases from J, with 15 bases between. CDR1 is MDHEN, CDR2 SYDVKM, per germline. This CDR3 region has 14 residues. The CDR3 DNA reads TGTGCCAGCAGAAAACTAGTAGCCCTAGAGACCCAGTACTTC. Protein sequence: CASRKLVALETQYF.

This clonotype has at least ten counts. The CDR3 coding sequence is TGTGCCATCAGTGAGTCCGGAGATTCTGGGGCCAACGTCCTGACTTTC. Its protein product is CAISESGDSGANVLTF. The V and J genes are TRBV10-3 and TRBJ2-6; the D is unclear. V dropped 0 bases and J dropped 1 base, with 7 bases sitting between them. CDR1 ENHRY and CDR2 SYGVKD come from the germline V gene. The CDR3 is 16 residues long.

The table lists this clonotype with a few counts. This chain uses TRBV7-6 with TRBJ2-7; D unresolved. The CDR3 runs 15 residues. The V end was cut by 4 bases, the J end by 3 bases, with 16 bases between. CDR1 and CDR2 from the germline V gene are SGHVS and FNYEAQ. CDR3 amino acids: CASSSAVAGIYEQYF. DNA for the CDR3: TGTGCCAGCAGCTCAGCAGTAGCTGGGATCTACGAGCAGTACTTC. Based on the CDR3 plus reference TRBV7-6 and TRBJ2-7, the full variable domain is GAGVSQSPRYKVTKRGQDVALRCDPISGHVSLYWYRQALGQGPEFLTYFNYEAQQDKSGLPNDRFSAERPEGSISTLTIQRTEQRDSAMYRCASSSAVAGIYEQYFGPGTRLTVT.

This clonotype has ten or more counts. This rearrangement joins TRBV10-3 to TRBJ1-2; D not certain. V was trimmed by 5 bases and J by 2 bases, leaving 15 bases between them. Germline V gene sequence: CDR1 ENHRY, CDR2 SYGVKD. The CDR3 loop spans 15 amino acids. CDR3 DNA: TGTGCCATCAGTATGGACTCCCCGAGGAACTATGGCTACACCTTC. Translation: CAISMDSPRNYGYTF.

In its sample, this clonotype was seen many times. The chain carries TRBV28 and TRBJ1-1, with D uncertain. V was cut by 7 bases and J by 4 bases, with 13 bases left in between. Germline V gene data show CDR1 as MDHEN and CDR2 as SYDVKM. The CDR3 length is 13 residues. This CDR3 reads CASTLRWGTEAFF. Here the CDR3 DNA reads TGTGCCAGCACCCTAAGGTGGGGCACTGAAGCTTTCTTT.

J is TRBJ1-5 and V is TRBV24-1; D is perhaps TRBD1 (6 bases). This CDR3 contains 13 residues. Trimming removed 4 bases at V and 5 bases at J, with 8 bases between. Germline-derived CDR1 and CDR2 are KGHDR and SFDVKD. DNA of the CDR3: TGTGCCACCAGTGAGGACAGTTATCAGCCCCAGCATTTT. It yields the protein CATSEDSYQPQHF.

CDR3 sequence: CSARPPFSAGGGETQYF. CDR3 nucleotides: TGCAGTGCAAGACCTCCTTTCTCGGCGGGGGGAGGTGAGACCCAGTACTTC. The chain combines TRBV20-1 with TRBJ2-5; 8 bases map to TRBD2. This CDR3 is 17 amino acids long. Trimming removed 6 bases from V and 5 bases from J; junction bases left unmatched: 20. Germline V gene lookup returns CDR1 DFQATT and CDR2 SNEGSKA (reference sequence).